The sequence of this T cell receptor (beta chain) was determined in a study of blood T cell repertoires in COVID-19. Produced via immunoSEQ multiplex PCR; TCRdb's table is partial and in-frame only. The sample shows about 270,000 clones, about 85% of them seen only once. Trimming removed 3 bases from V and 4 bases from J, with 7 bases in between. Germline loops: CDR1 KGHSH, CDR2 LQKENI. The CDR3 totals 12 residues. The receptor comes from a woman between 45 and 65 years old who had recovered from COVID-19. Sequencing used PBMCs or T cells enriched from blood (not recorded which). V is TRBV18 and J is TRBJ2-7, with TRBD1 as a possible D gene (5 bases). The CDR3 loop reads CASSPTEYEQYF. The CDR3 DNA sequence: TGTGCCAGCTCACCGACAGAGTACGAGCAGTACTTC.